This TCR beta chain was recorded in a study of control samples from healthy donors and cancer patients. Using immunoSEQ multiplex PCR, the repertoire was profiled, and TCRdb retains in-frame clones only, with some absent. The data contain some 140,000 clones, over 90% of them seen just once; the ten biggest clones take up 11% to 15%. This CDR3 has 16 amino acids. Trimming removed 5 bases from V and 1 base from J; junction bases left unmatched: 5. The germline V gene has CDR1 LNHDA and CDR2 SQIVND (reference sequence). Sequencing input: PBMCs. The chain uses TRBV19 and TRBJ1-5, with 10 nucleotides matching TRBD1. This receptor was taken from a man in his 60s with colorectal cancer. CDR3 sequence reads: CASSFGQGVSNQPQHF. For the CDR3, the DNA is TGTGCCAGTAGTTTTGGACAGGGGGTAAGCAATCAGCCCCAGCATTTT.